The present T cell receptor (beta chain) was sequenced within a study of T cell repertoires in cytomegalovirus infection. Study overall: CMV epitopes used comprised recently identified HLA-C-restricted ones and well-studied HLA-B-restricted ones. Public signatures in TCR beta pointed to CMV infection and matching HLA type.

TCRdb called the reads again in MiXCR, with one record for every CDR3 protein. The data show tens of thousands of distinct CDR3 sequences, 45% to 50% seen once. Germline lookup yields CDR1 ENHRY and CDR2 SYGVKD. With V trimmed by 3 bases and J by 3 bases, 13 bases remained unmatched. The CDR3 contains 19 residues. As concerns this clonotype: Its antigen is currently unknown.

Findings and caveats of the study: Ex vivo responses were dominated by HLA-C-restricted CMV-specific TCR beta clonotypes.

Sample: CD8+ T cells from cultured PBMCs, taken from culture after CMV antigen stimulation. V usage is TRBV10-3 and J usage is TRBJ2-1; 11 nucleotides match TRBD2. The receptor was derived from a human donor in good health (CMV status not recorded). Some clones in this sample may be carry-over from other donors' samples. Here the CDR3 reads CAISELVGLAETNYNEQFF. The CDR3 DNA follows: TGTGCCATCAGTGAATTAGTGGGACTAGCGGAGACCAACTACAATGAGCAGTTCTTC.